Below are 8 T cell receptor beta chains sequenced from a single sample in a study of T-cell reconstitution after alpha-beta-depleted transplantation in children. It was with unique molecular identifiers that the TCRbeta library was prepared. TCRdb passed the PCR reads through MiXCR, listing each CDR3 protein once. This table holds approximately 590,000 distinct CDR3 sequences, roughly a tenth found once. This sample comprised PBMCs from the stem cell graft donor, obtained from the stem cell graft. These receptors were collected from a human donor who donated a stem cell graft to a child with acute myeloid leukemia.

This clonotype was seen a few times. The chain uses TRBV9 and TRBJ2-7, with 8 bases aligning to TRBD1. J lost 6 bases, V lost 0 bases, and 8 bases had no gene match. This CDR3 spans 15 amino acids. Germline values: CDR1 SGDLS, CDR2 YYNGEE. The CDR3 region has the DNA TGTGCCAGCAGCGTAGCCGATCAGACAGGGGCCGAGCAGTACTTC. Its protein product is CASSVADQTGAEQYF.

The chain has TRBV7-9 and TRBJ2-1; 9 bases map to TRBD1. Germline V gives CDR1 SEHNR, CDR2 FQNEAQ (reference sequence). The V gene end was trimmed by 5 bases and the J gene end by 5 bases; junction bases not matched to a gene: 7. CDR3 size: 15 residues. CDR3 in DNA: TGTGCCAGCAGCCAAACCGGGACAGGGAACAATGAGCAGTTCTTC. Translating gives CASSQTGTGNNEQFF.

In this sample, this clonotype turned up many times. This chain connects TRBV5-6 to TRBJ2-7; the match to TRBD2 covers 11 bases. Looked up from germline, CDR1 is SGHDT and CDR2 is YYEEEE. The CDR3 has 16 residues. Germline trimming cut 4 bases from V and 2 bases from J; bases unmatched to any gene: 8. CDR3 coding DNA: TGTGCCAGCAGCCTTAGGACTAGCGGGTCAACCTACGAGCAGTACTTC. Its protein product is CASSLRTSGSTYEQYF.

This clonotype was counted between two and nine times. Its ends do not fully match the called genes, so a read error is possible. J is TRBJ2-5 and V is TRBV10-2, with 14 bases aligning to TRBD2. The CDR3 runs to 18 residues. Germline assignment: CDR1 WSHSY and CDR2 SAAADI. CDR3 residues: CACSVGLAGGLSQETQYF. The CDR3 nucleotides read TGCGCCTGCAGTGTCGGACTAGCGGGAGGACTGAGTCAAGAGACCCAGTACTTC.

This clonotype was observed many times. The CDR3 here is CASSLLGVSGNLNEQFF. DNA of the CDR3: TGTGCCAGCAGTCTCCTGGGTGTTAGCGGGAATTTGAATGAGCAGTTCTTC. This sequence joins TRBV6-2 or TRBV6-3 and TRBJ2-1, with 8 bases aligning to TRBD2. Germline trimming cut 5 bases from V and 7 bases from J; bases unmatched to any gene: 16. Germline V lookup: CDR1 MNHEY, CDR2 SVGEGT. CDR3 length: 17 amino acids.

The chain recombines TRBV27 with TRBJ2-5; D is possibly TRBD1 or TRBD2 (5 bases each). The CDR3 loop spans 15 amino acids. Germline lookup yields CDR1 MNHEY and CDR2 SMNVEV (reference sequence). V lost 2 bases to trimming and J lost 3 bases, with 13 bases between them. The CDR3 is CASSLAGTAKETQYF. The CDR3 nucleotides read TGTGCCAGCAGTTTAGCCGGGACGGCAAAAGAGACCCAGTACTTC.

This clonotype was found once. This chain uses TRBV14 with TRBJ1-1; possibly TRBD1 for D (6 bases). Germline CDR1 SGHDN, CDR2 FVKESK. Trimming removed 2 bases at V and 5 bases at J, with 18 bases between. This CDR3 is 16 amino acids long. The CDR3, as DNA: TGTGCCAGCAGCCAACCCGCGGGGGGGGCTTGGACTGAAGCTTTCTTT. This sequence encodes CASSQPAGGAWTEAFF. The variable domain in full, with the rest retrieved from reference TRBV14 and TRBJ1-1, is EAGVTQFPSHSVIEKGQTVTLRCDPISGHDNLYWYRRVMGKEIKFLLHFVKESKQDESGMPNNRFLAERTGGTYSTLKVQPAELEDSGVYFCASSQPAGGAWTEAFFGQGTRLTVV.

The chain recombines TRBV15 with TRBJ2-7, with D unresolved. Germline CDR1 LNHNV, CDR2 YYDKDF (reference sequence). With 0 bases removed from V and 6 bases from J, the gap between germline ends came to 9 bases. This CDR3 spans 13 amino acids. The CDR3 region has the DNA TGTGCCACCAGCAGAGATCGTCGGCGCGAGCAGTACTTC. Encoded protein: CATSRDRRREQYF.